The 4 T cell receptor beta chains below all came from one sample that was sequenced in a study of shared T cell receptors in the human thymus. TCRdb keeps only in-frame clones here, not all; method: immunoSEQ multiplex PCR. The sample records roughly 410,000 clones, 95% being singletons. Sequenced input: thymocytes. The receptors derive from a human donor.

The rearrangement uses TRBV5-4 and TRBJ2-1; D may be TRBD1 or TRBD2 (6 bases each). The V and J ends lost 0 bases and 4 bases respectively, with 14 bases between them. This CDR3 is built from 16 residues. Per germline, CDR1 SGHNT and CDR2 YYREEE (reference sequence). This CDR3 is CASSLVPEGGYNEQFF. CDR3 in DNA: TGTGCCAGCAGCTTGGTGCCGGAGGGGGGATACAATGAGCAGTTCTTC. The full variable domain, in which reference TRBV5-4 and TRBJ2-1 provide the parts outside the CDR3, is ETGVTQSPTHLIKTRGQQVTLRCSSQSGHNTVSWYQQALGQGPQFIFQYYREEENGRGNFPPRFSGLQFPNYSSELNVNALELDDSALYLCASSLVPEGGYNEQFFGPGTRLTVL.

The chain joins TRBV30 to TRBJ2-1; 8 positions agree with TRBD2. Unmatched junction bases numbered 21, after V lost 2 bases and J lost 6 bases. This CDR3 contains 19 residues. Germline V CDR1 and CDR2: GTSNPN, SVGIG (reference sequence). The CDR3 nucleotides read TGTGCCTGGAGTTTGACTAGCGTAGAGCTAGTTGATGATTCCAATGAGCAGTTCTTC. It yields the protein CAWSLTSVELVDDSNEQFF.

The chain joins TRBV28 to TRBJ2-1; 8 bases are a match to TRBD1. The CDR3 covers 16 residues. Germline lookup yields CDR1 MDHEN and CDR2 SYDVKM. J lost 5 bases, V lost 7 bases, and 13 bases had no gene match. In nucleotides, the CDR3 is TGTGCCAGCACCACACCCCGGGACAGGAGCCACAATGAGCAGTTCTTC. This encodes CASTTPRDRSHNEQFF.

The V call is TRBV30, the J call TRBJ2-1, with D perhaps matching TRBD2 (6 bases). V was clipped by 4 bases and J by 6 bases, with 28 bases between them. CDR1 and CDR2 from the germline V gene are GTSNPN and SVGIG (reference sequence). This CDR3 has 18 amino acids. The CDR3 DNA follows: TGTGCCTGGACAATTAGCCGGTTATGGGGGGAGAGGGGCAATGAGCAGTTCTTC. Amino acids: CAWTISRLWGERGNEQFF.